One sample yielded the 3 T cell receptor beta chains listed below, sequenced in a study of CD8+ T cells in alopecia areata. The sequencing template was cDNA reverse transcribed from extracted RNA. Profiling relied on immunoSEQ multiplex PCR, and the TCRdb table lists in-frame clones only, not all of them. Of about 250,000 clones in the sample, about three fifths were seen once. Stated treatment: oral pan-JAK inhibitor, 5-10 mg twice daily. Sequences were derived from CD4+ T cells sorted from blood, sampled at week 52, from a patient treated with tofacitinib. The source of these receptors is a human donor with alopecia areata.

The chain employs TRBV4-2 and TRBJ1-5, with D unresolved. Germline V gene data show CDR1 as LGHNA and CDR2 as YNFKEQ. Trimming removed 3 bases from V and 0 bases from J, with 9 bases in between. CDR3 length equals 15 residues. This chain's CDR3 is CASSHTADSNQPQHF. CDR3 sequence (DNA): TGTGCCAGCAGCCACACGGCAGATAGCAATCAGCCCCAGCATTTT.

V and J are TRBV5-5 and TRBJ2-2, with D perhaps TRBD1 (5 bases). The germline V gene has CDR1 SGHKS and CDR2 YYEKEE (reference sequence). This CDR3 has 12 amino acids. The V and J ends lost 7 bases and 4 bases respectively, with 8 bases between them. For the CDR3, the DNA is TGTGCCAGCTTGACAGTCACCGGGGAGCTGTTTTTT. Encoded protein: CASLTVTGELFF.

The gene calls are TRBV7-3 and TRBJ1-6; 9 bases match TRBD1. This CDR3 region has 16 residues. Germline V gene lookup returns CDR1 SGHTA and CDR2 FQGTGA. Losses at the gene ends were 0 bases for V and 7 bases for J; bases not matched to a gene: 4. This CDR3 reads CASSLTGTGRNSPLHF. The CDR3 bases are TGTGCCAGCAGCTTAACAGGGACAGGGAGGAATTCACCCCTCCACTTT.